This T cell receptor beta chain was found in a study of human versus mouse CDR3 diversity and MHC coevolution. Produced via immunoSEQ multiplex PCR; TCRdb's table is partial and in-frame only. The profile covers tens of thousands of clones, with around 94% appearing a single time and about 20% taken by the ten largest. Naive CD4 T cells were sorted as CD45RO-negative, CD62L-positive. Germline values: CDR1 SGDLS, CDR2 YYNGEE. CDR3 size: 18 residues. J lost 3 bases, V lost 0 bases, and 6 bases had no gene match. About this clone itself: Antigen: not known.

Notes on the study in general: iCHAO1 estimated the human TCR beta repertoire at about 1.6 million clonotypes.

The sample was naive CD4+ T cells from blood. Subset in this sample: CD45RO-negative CD62L-positive naive CD4 T cells. The rearrangement links TRBV9 to TRBJ2-3; TRBD2 aligns across 14 bases. The sequence derives from a person aged 55 to 70 in good health. CDR3 sequence reads: CASSVEETSGRATDTQYF. The CDR3 region has the DNA TGTGCCAGCAGCGTAGAGGAGACTAGCGGGAGGGCAACAGATACGCAGTATTTT.